These 9 T cell receptor beta chains originate from one sample sequenced in a study of beta chain features in type 1 diabetes. The authors reverse transcribed all of the isolated RNA, so sequencing captured expressed TCRB transcripts. Sequencing used immunoSEQ multiplex PCR; TCRdb keeps in-frame clones, though not all of them. The sample consists of hundreds of thousands of clones, less than 20% of them appearing once. Source material: naive CD4+ T cells from blood. Receptors were obtained from a man between 18 and 35 years old in good health.

This rearrangement joins TRBV10-3 to TRBJ2-7, with D hard to call. The germline CDR1 and CDR2 sequences are ENHRY and SYGVKD. The CDR3 spans 14 residues. V lost 0 bases, J lost 4 bases, and 10 bases lay in between. CDR3 loop: CAISESTGPYEQYF. In nucleotides, the CDR3 is TGTGCCATCAGTGAGTCGACCGGGCCTTACGAGCAGTACTTC.

The chain uses TRBV18 and TRBJ2-2, with 8 nucleotides matching TRBD1. CDR1 and CDR2 (germline): KGHSH, LQKENI. J lost 0 bases, V lost 3 bases, and 3 bases had no gene match. The CDR3 extends over 16 amino acids. The CDR3 is CASSPQGQANTGELFF. CDR3 DNA: TGTGCCAGCTCACCGCAGGGACAGGCGAACACCGGGGAGCTGTTTTTT.

This chain's CDR3 is CSVGEGSSPAETQYF. The CDR3 region has the DNA TGCAGCGTTGGAGAAGGGAGCTCTCCAGCTGAGACCCAGTACTTC. This chain links TRBV29-1 with TRBJ2-5; D is perhaps TRBD2 (5 bases). V was shortened by 4 bases and J by 5 bases, with 20 bases between the two germline ends. The germline CDR1 and CDR2 sequences are SQVTM and ANQGSEA. The CDR3 is made up of 15 amino acids.

J is TRBJ1-3 and V is TRBV19, with 7 bases that match TRBD1. The CDR3 is 18 residues long. In germline, CDR1 is LNHDA, CDR2 SQIVND (reference sequence). V lost 6 bases, J lost 0 bases, and 14 bases stayed unmatched. CDR3: CASSLRFQGVFSGNTIYF. In nucleotides, the CDR3 is TGTGCCAGTAGCCTCCGTTTCCAGGGGGTTTTCTCTGGAAACACCATATATTTT.

The gene calls are TRBV18 and TRBJ1-1, with 7 bases aligning to TRBD1. The CDR3 is made up of 17 amino acids. With 1 base clipped from V and 1 base from J, the junction kept 9 bases outside the gene matches. CDR1 KGHSH and CDR2 LQKENI come from the germline V gene. CDR3 in amino acids: CASSPQTGPESNTEAFF. DNA for the CDR3: TGTGCCAGCTCACCACAGACAGGGCCGGAATCGAACACTGAAGCTTTCTTT. The full variable domain, with the rest looked up from reference TRBV18 and TRBJ1-1, is NAGVMQNPRHLVRRRGQEARLRCSPMKGHSHVYWYRQLPEEGLKFMVYLQKENIIDESGMPKERFSAEFPKEGPSILRIQQVVRGDSAAYFCASSPQTGPESNTEAFFGQGTRLTVV.

This rearrangement joins TRBV15 to TRBJ1-1, with D possibly being TRBD1 (5 bases). The germline CDR1 and CDR2 sequences are LNHNV and YYDKDF (reference sequence). This CDR3 region has 16 residues. Deletions cut 5 bases from V and 0 bases from J, with 16 bases between. This CDR3 reads CATSFRGWGLNTEAFF. For the CDR3, the DNA is TGTGCCACCAGCTTTAGAGGTTGGGGACTGAACACTGAAGCTTTCTTT.

In DNA form, the CDR3 reads TGCGCCAGCAGCTTATCCAGCGGGAGGGCCACAGATACGCAGTATTTT. Its protein is CASSLSSGRATDTQYF. The rearrangement links TRBV5-1 to TRBJ2-3; 10 positions agree with TRBD2. Germline V CDR1 and CDR2: SGHRS, YFSETQ. V was pared by 2 bases and J by 2 bases, with 5 bases of the junction left unmatched. This CDR3 spans 16 amino acids.

The J gene is TRBJ2-4, the V gene TRBV5-1; 10 nucleotides align to TRBD2. V shed 5 bases, J shed 0 bases, and the junction held 8 bases outside the gene matches. CDR3 size: 17 residues. The germline V gene encodes CDR1 SGHRS and CDR2 YFSETQ. This CDR3 is CASRDGLAELAKNIQYF. CDR3 coding DNA: TGCGCCAGCAGAGATGGACTAGCGGAGCTAGCCAAAAACATTCAGTACTTC.

This chain joins TRBV5-1 and TRBJ2-1; 11 bases line up with TRBD2. CDR1 is SGHRS and CDR2 is YFSETQ in the germline V gene. V lost 4 bases and J lost 13; bases outside the gene matches: 13. The CDR3 is made up of 15 amino acids. CDR3 loop: CASSPGLAAGIIQFF. As DNA, the CDR3 is TGCGCCAGCAGCCCGGGACTAGCGGCCGGAATAATACAGTTCTTC.